This TCR beta chain appears in the sequencing data of a study of blood T cell repertoires in COVID-19. Repertoires were generated with immunoSEQ multiplex PCR, while TCRdb's copy carries only in-frame clones and drops some. The sample lists 120,000 to 150,000 clones, roughly 89% occurring once. The CDR3 is made up of 16 amino acids. V lost 4 bases and J 4 bases, leaving 16 bases between the germline ends. CDR1 is MGHRA, CDR2 YSYEKL, per germline. The sequence came from a woman aged 40 to 49 with acute or convalescent COVID-19. The sequenced sample was peripheral blood. V gene TRBV4-1 combines with J gene TRBJ1-4; D is perhaps TRBD1 (5 bases). CDR3 protein: CASSPREAGRNEKLFF. CDR3 DNA: TGCGCCAGCAGCCCAAGAGAGGCAGGGCGTAATGAAAAACTGTTTTTT.